The rows below give T cell receptor beta chains drawn from one sample of a study of blood T cell repertoires in COVID-19. Profiling relied on immunoSEQ multiplex PCR, and the TCRdb table lists in-frame clones only, not all of them. The sample consists of about 170,000 clones, less than 85% of them appearing once. The specimen was PBMCs or T cells enriched from blood (not recorded which). Source of these receptors: a woman aged 50 to 60 who had recovered from COVID-19. Each CDR3 is given with its conserved first and last residue. D genes are given only for firm matches. Clone size is given for some rows only: seen once, a few or many times, or a class if the clone is expanded.

clone_size	v_call	j_call	d_call	cdr3_nt	cdr3_aa
few	TRBV7-8	TRBJ2-1	TRBD2	TGTGCCAGCAGCTTAGGCGGGAGGGCCAATGAGCAGTTCTTC	CASSLGGRANEQFF
NA	TRBV18	TRBJ1-1	NA	TGTGCCAGCTCACCGGGACAAGGCCCGAACACTGAAGCTTTCTTT	CASSPGQGPNTEAFF
NA	TRBV11-2	TRBJ2-1	TRBD2	TGTGCCAGCAGCGCCCGACCGGGGGGTGCCTACAATGAGCAGTTCTTC	CASSARPGGAYNEQFF
once	TRBV28	TRBJ1-3	NA	TGTGCCAGCACCCGAACAGGGCGGGACACCATATATTTT	CASTRTGRDTIYF
NA	TRBV28	TRBJ2-6	NA	TGTGCCGTGGAAACGGCAGGGGTTCTCTCTGGGGCCAACGTCCTGACTTTC	CAVETAGVLSGANVLTF
NA	TRBV27	TRBJ1-5	NA	TGTGCCAGCAGTTGGGGGGGATCCAATCAGCCCCAGCATTTT	CASSWGGSNQPQHF
NA	TRBV6-2/TRBV6-3	TRBJ1-1	TRBD1	TGTGCCAGCAGCTACTACGTCCGGGACAGGTTACCGGGGACTGAAGCTTTCTTT	CASSYYVRDRLPGTEAFF
NA	TRBV3-1/TRBV3-2	TRBJ2-5	TRBD1	TGTGCCAGCAGCCAAGAAGGGGGCGAAGAGACCCAGTACTTC	CASSQEGGEETQYF
NA	TRBV7-2	TRBJ1-1	NA	TGTGCCAGCAGCCCCAGCGGGGGGAACACTGAAGCTTTCTTT	CASSPSGGNTEAFF
NA	TRBV5-1	TRBJ1-1	NA	TGCGCCAGCAGCTTGGAGAGGGCGAACACTGAAGCTTTCTTT	CASSLERANTEAFF
NA	TRBV13	TRBJ1-2	NA	TGTGCCAGCAGCTTAGGCCTTCATGGGCCGACACATGGCTACACCTTC	CASSLGLHGPTHGYTF
NA	TRBV30	TRBJ1-5	NA	TGTGCCTGGAGTGTACGGGGGGGTCGGCGTCAGCCCCAGCATTTT	CAWSVRGGRRQPQHF
once	TRBV6-5	TRBJ1-2	TRBD1	TGTGCCAGCAGTTACGGGACAGGGGGGTATGGCTACACCTTC	CASSYGTGGYGYTF
NA	TRBV29-1	TRBJ2-1	TRBD1	TGCAGCGTTGAAGCTAGGGACAGGGGGAGCTCCTACAATGAGCAGTTCTTC	CSVEARDRGSSYNEQFF
NA	TRBV21-1	TRBJ1-5	NA	TGTGCCAGTCTTCGGAGGGTCTCCAATCAGCCCCAGCATTTT	CASLRRVSNQPQHF
NA	TRBV5-1	TRBJ1-1	NA	TGCGCCAGTTCCTTTCAGGGGTGGGAGACTGAAGCTTTCTTT	CASSFQGWETEAFF
NA	TRBV13	TRBJ2-2	TRBD1	TGTGCCAGCAGCAGCCGCGGGACAGGGTCCACCGGGGAGCTGTTTTTT	CASSSRGTGSTGELFF
NA	TRBV19	TRBJ1-5	TRBD1	TGTGCCAGTAGTATCCAGGGGGCGGGACAGCCCCAGCATTTT	CASSIQGAGQPQHF
NA	TRBV4-1	TRBJ2-5	TRBD2	TGCGCCAGCAGCCCCCTACCCGTACGGGGGGGCCTTGGGGCGCAATGGACCCAGTACTTC	CASSPLPVRGGLGAQWTQYF
NA	TRBV28	TRBJ1-3	TRBD1	TGTGCCAGCAGGGGTTTGAGTGGGACAGGGTATTTGAACACCATATATTTT	CASRGLSGTGYLNTIYF
NA	TRBV14	TRBJ2-3	TRBD1	TGTGCCAGCAGCCGACAGGGGGCGAGCACAGATACGCAGTATTTT	CASSRQGASTDTQYF
NA	TRBV11-3	TRBJ1-2	NA	TGTGCCAGCAGCTTATCTAACGAGGCTGGCTACACCTTC	CASSLSNEAGYTF
once	TRBV6-6	TRBJ1-5	TRBD1	TGTGCCTCAACCCGGGACAGGTTCAATCAGCCCCAGCATTTT	CASTRDRFNQPQHF
few	TRBV6-5	TRBJ1-6	NA	TGTGCCAGCAGTTACTTCGGGGGTAATTCACCCCTCCACTTT	CASSYFGGNSPLHF
NA	TRBV5-1	TRBJ2-6	NA	TGCGCCAGCAGCTCGGCTGGGGCCAACGTCCTGACTTTC	CASSSAGANVLTF
NA	TRBV5-1	TRBJ2-5	TRBD1	TGCGCCACCAGACCACAGGGGCCGGCGGGGACCCAGTACTTC	CATRPQGPAGTQYF
NA	TRBV6-5	TRBJ1-2	TRBD1	TGTGCCAGCAGCGTCGGGGGACAGTTTGGCTACACCTTC	CASSVGGQFGYTF
NA	TRBV5-1	TRBJ2-1	NA	TGCGCCAGCAGCTTTGACTCGGGAGAGTACAATGAGCAGTTCTTC	CASSFDSGEYNEQFF
NA	TRBV5-4	TRBJ2-5	NA	TGTGCCAGCAGCTTGGAGGGGGAGACCCAGTACTTC	CASSLEGETQYF
NA	TRBV7-8	TRBJ1-2	NA	TGTGCCAGCAGCTTAGTTTTCGGCGGGGGGCCGAGGGGCTACACCTTC	CASSLVFGGGPRGYTF
NA	TRBV12-5	TRBJ1-2	TRBD1	TGTGCTAGTGGTTTGGCGCCAAAGGGGACAGGGATTTTTAACTATGGCTACACCTTC	CASGLAPKGTGIFNYGYTF
once	TRBV24-1	TRBJ2-1	TRBD2	TGTGCCACCAGCGGGGGGGGCCACAATGAGCAGTTCTTC	CATSGGGHNEQFF
NA	TRBV27	TRBJ2-2	NA	TGTGCCAGCACCTGGTGGGGGGCGAACACCGGGGAGCTGTTTTTT	CASTWWGANTGELFF
NA	TRBV28	TRBJ1-4	TRBD1	TGTGCCAGCAATCCTACAGGGGTGAACGAAAAACTGTTTTTT	CASNPTGVNEKLFF
once	TRBV10-3	TRBJ1-2	TRBD1	TGTGCCATCAGTGAAGGTGGCACAGGGGGTGTTCCTGATGGCTACACCTTC	CAISEGGTGGVPDGYTF
NA	TRBV6-5	TRBJ1-1	NA	TGTGCCAGCAGTTATCGGCGGGACACTGAAGCTTTCTTT	CASSYRRDTEAFF
NA	TRBV5-1	TRBJ1-1	TRBD1	TGCGCCAGCAGCTCGAAAACCGGGACAGGGGACACTGAAGCTTTCTTT	CASSSKTGTGDTEAFF